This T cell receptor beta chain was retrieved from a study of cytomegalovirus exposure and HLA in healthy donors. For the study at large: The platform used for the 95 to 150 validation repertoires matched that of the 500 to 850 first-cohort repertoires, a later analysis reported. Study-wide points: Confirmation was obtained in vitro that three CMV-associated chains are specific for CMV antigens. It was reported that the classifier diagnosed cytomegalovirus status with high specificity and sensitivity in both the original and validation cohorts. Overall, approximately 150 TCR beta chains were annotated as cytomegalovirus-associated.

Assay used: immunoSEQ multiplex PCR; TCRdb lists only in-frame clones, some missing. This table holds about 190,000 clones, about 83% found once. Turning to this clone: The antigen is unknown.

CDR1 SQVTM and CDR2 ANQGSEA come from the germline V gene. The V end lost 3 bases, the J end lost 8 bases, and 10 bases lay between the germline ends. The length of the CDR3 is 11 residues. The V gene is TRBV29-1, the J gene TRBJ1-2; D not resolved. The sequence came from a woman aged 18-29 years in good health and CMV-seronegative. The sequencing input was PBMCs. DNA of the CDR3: TGCAGCGTTGATGGCAGCGAAGGCTACACCTTC. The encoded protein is CSVDGSEGYTF.